The TCR beta chain described here comes from a study of T cells in Graves' hyperthyroidism and ophthalmopathy. The ends lost 4 bases at V and 2 bases at J; junction bases unmatched: 7. The CDR3 consists of 14 residues. Germline CDR1 and CDR2: DFQATT and SNEGSKA (reference sequence). Amplification of TCR beta CDR3 regions used RNA as the template. The TCR CDR3 first-round RT-PCR relied on the HTBI primer set. TCRdb reprocessed the multiplex PCR reads via MiXCR and lists one record per CDR3 protein. Found here are around 340,000 distinct CDR3 sequences, roughly 14% of them singletons; the top ten hold under 30%. This clonotype is deemed medium-sized. Patients counted as stable if ophthalmopathy did not develop within 18 months.

The sequencing sample was made of blood. The rearrangement uses TRBV20-1 and TRBJ2-7, with 8 bases aligning to TRBD2. The receptor was derived from a woman in her thirties with Graves' hyperthyroidism. This chain's CDR3 is CSAKDAGGTYEQYF. CDR3 nucleotide sequence: TGCAGTGCTAAAGATGCGGGAGGAACCTACGAGCAGTACTTC.